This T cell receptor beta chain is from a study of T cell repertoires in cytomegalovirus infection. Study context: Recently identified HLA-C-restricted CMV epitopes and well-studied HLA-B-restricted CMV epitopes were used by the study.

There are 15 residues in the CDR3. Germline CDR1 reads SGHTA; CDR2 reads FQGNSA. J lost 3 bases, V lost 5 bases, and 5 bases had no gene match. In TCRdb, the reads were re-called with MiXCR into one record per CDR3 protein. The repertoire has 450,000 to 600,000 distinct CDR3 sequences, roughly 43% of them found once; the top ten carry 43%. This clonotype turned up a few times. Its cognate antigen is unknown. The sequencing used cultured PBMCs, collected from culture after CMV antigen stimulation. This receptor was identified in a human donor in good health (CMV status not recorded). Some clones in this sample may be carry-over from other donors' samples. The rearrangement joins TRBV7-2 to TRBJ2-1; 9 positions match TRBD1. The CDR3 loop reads CASSLGQGIYNEQFF. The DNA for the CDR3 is TGTGCCAGCAGCCTCGGACAGGGGATCTACAATGAGCAGTTCTTC.